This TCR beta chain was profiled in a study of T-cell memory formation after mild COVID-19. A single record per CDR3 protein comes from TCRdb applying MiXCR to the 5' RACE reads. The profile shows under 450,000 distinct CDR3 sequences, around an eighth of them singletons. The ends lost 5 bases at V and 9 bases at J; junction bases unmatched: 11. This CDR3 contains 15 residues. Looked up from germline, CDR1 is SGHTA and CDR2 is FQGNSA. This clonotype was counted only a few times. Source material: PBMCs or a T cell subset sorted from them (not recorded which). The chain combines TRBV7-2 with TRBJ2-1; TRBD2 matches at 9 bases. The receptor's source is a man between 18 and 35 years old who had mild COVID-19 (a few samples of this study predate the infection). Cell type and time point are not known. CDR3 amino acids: CASSPGRGGRGEQFF. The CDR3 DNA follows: TGTGCCAGCAGCCCCGGGCGGGGGGGCCGTGGTGAGCAGTTCTTC.